This is a list of T cell receptor beta chains from one sample in a study of blood T cell repertoires in COVID-19. Some clones are missing from TCRdb's copy, which holds only in-frame ones; the method was immunoSEQ multiplex PCR. In the table there are roughly 130,000 clones, 75% to 90% of which are singletons. The sample comprised PBMCs or T cells enriched from blood (not recorded which). These receptors were collected from a woman in her 50s who had recovered from COVID-19. The CDR3 runs from the conserved cysteine through the conserved F or W. The order of the fields is V gene, CDR3 length, J gene, D gene, clone size, CDR3 protein, CDR3 DNA. The D gene is left open where the match is weak. The size entry is marked missing in some rows and otherwise reads once, few, many or a size class.

v_call: TRBV6-2/TRBV6-3
cdr3_length: 17
j_call: TRBJ2-3
d_call: TRBD2
clone_size: NA
cdr3_aa: CASSYPPVAGGKNTQYF
cdr3_nt: TGTGCCAGCAGTTACCCACCCGTAGCGGGGGGAAAGAATACGCAGTATTTT

v_call: TRBV18
cdr3_length: 20
j_call: TRBJ2-5
d_call: TRBD2
clone_size: NA
cdr3_aa: CASSPQSSGRPWSVQETQYF
cdr3_nt: TGTGCCAGCTCACCACAGTCTAGCGGGCGTCCCTGGTCGGTCCAAGAGACCCAGTACTTC

v_call: TRBV5-1
cdr3_length: 15
j_call: TRBJ1-1
d_call: NA
clone_size: NA
cdr3_aa: CASSSEQLREGGAFF
cdr3_nt: TGCGCCAGCAGCTCGGAACAACTCAGGGAAGGGGGAGCTTTCTTT

v_call: TRBV27
cdr3_length: 15
j_call: TRBJ2-1
d_call: TRBD1
clone_size: NA
cdr3_aa: CASSLSGGLVNEQFF
cdr3_nt: TGTGCCAGCAGTTTATCAGGGGGCTTGGTTAATGAGCAGTTCTTC

v_call: TRBV21-1
cdr3_length: 15
j_call: TRBJ2-7
d_call: NA
clone_size: NA
cdr3_aa: CASSFMWGPPYEQYF
cdr3_nt: TGTGCCAGCAGCTTTATGTGGGGGCCTCCCTACGAGCAGTACTTC

v_call: TRBV5-5
cdr3_length: 16
j_call: TRBJ2-2
d_call: TRBD1
clone_size: NA
cdr3_aa: CASTTGTGGHPGELFF
cdr3_nt: TGTGCCAGCACCACCGGGACAGGGGGCCACCCCGGGGAGCTGTTTTTT

v_call: TRBV3-1/TRBV3-2
cdr3_length: 13
j_call: TRBJ1-6
d_call: NA
clone_size: NA
cdr3_aa: CASSRNGDSPLHF
cdr3_nt: TGTGCCAGCAGCCGCAATGGAGATTCACCCCTCCACTTT

v_call: TRBV2
cdr3_length: 13
j_call: TRBJ1-1
d_call: NA
clone_size: NA
cdr3_aa: CASGADLDTEAFF
cdr3_nt: TGTGCCAGCGGGGCGGATCTGGACACTGAAGCTTTCTTT

v_call: TRBV10-1
cdr3_length: 21
j_call: TRBJ1-6
d_call: NA
clone_size: NA
cdr3_aa: CASSESPRGFTIPSYNSPLHF
cdr3_nt: TGCGCCAGCAGTGAGTCACCGAGGGGGTTTACTATTCCCTCCTATAATTCACCCCTCCACTTT

v_call: TRBV5-1
cdr3_length: 15
j_call: TRBJ2-5
d_call: TRBD2
clone_size: NA
cdr3_aa: CASSFRLAGVETQYF
cdr3_nt: TGCGCCAGCAGCTTTCGACTAGCGGGGGTGGAGACCCAGTACTTC

v_call: TRBV20-1
cdr3_length: 11
j_call: TRBJ1-2
d_call: TRBD1
clone_size: NA
cdr3_aa: CSADRVKGYTF
cdr3_nt: TGCAGTGCTGACAGGGTAAAGGGCTACACCTTC

v_call: TRBV5-5
cdr3_length: 14
j_call: TRBJ2-7
d_call: TRBD1
clone_size: many
cdr3_aa: CASSMPTGPYEQYF
cdr3_nt: TGTGCCAGCAGCATGCCGACAGGGCCCTACGAGCAGTACTTC

v_call: TRBV9
cdr3_length: 15
j_call: TRBJ1-6
d_call: NA
clone_size: NA
cdr3_aa: CASSVGTGIRSPLHF
cdr3_nt: TGTGCCAGCAGCGTAGGGACGGGAATAAGGTCACCCCTCCACTTT

v_call: TRBV12-3/TRBV12-4
cdr3_length: 13
j_call: TRBJ1-6
d_call: NA
clone_size: NA
cdr3_aa: CASRPEWSSPLHF
cdr3_nt: TGTGCCAGCAGGCCCGAGTGGAGTTCACCCCTCCACTTT

v_call: TRBV11-2
cdr3_length: 13
j_call: TRBJ1-1
d_call: NA
clone_size: once
cdr3_aa: CASSLDMGAEAFF
cdr3_nt: TGTGCCAGCAGCTTAGATATGGGCGCTGAAGCTTTCTTT

v_call: TRBV27
cdr3_length: 17
j_call: TRBJ1-5
d_call: TRBD1
clone_size: few
cdr3_aa: CASSFGGGQAVGQPQHF
cdr3_nt: TGTGCCAGCAGTTTTGGTGGGGGACAGGCGGTAGGTCAGCCCCAGCATTTT

v_call: TRBV5-6
cdr3_length: 14
j_call: TRBJ1-3
d_call: NA
clone_size: few
cdr3_aa: CASSFRHSGNTIYF
cdr3_nt: TGTGCCAGCAGCTTCAGGCACTCTGGAAACACCATATATTTT

v_call: TRBV7-2
cdr3_length: 14
j_call: TRBJ2-7
d_call: TRBD2
clone_size: NA
cdr3_aa: CASSLGGVPYEQYF
cdr3_nt: TGTGCCAGCAGCTTGGGGGGGGTCCCCTACGAGCAGTACTTC